The clone carrying this TCR beta chain was counted only a few times. The data belong to a study of T cell changes during pregnancy in multiple sclerosis. This table comes from immunoSEQ multiplex PCR, and its TCRdb copy is limited to in-frame clones, with some not included. The sample shows around 70,000 clones, approximately 91% of them seen only once. Trimming cost V 4 bases and J 6 bases; bases outside gene matches: 10. Per the germline V gene, CDR1 is WNHNN and CDR2 is SYGVQD (reference sequence). The CDR3 is 15 residues long. The sequence came from a female donor with multiple sclerosis, enrolled in a pregnancy study. Specimen: CD4+ T cells from peripheral blood mononuclear cells, collected after pregnancy. This rearrangement joins TRBV10-1 to TRBJ2-3; TRBD1 aligns across 7 bases. The CDR3 DNA follows: TGCGCCAGCAGTGTGGGACAGAGGATGGGGGATACGCAGTATTTT. It is translated as CASSVGQRMGDTQYF.